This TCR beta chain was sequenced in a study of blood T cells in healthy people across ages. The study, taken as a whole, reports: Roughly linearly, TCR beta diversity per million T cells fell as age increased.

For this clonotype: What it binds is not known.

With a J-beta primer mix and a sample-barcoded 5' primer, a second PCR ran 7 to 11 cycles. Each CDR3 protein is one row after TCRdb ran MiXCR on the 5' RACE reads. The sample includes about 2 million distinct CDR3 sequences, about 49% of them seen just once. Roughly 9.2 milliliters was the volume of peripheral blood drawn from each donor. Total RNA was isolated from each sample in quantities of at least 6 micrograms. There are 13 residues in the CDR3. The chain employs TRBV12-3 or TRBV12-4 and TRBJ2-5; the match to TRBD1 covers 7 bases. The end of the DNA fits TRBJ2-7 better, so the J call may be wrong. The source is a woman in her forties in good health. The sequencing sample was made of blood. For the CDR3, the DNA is TGTGCCAGCAGAACCCTACAGGGGAGCGAGCAGTACTTC. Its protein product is CASRTLQGSEQYF.